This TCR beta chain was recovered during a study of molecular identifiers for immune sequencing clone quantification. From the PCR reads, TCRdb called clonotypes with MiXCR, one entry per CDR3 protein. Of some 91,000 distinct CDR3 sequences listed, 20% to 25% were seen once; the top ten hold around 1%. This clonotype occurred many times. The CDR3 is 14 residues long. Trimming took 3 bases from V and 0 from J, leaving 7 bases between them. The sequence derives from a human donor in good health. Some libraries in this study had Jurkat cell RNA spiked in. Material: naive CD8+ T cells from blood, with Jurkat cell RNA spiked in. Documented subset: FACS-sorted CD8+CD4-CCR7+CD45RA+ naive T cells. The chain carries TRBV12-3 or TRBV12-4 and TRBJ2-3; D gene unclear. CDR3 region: CASSLWRSTDTQYF. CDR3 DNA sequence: TGTGCCAGCAGTTTGTGGCGGAGCACAGATACGCAGTATTTT.